The present TCR beta chain was sequenced within a study of cytomegalovirus exposure and HLA in healthy donors. Overall study results and limits: Solely CMV serostatus was available to characterize immune exposure.

In the PCR, 60 Vbeta and 13 Jbeta primers were used. Profiled with immunoSEQ multiplex PCR; TCRdb holds only in-frame clones, not every one. This table holds fewer than 100,000 clones, around 77% found once. Germline V CDR1 and CDR2: SNHLY, FYNNEI. There are 14 residues in the CDR3. All donors participated as healthy donors of bone marrow. This clone came up once. Its antigen is currently unknown. A junction boundary mismatches the germline segment, possibly from a read error. What was sequenced was PBMCs. This chain links TRBV2 with TRBJ2-3; D unclear. The sequence derives from a man aged 40-55 years in good health and CMV-seronegative. CDR3 sequence: CASSQASSTDTQYF. CDR3 bases: TGTGCCAGCAGTCAAGCGTCTAGCACAGATACGCAGTATTTT.